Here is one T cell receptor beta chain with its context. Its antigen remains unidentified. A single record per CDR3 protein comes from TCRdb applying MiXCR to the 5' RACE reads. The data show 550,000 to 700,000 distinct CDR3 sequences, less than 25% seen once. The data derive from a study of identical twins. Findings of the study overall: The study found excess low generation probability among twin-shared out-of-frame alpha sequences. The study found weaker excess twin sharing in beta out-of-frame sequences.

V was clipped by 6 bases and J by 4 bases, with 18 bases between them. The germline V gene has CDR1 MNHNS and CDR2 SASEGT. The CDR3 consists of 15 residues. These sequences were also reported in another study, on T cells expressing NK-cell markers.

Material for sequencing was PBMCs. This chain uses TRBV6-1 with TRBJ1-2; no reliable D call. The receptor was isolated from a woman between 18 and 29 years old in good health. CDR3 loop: CASSPPGGYGYGYTF. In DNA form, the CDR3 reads TGTGCCAGCAGCCCACCGGGAGGGTATGGCTATGGCTACACCTTC.